The T cell receptor (beta chain) described here comes from a study of pediatric ulcerative colitis. Whole-study context: Most patients had pancolitis, and two had left-sided colitis.

CDR3 length equals 13 residues. V was clipped by 0 bases and J by 7 bases; unmatched bases: 5. Germline V CDR1 and CDR2: GTSNPN, SVGIG (reference sequence). Repertoires were generated with immunoSEQ multiplex PCR, while TCRdb's copy carries only in-frame clones and drops some. The data show around 34,000 clones, with roughly 81% seen just once and 1.1% held by the top ten. The rectum was sampled with one to two pinch biopsies at colonoscopy. This receptor was identified in a boy between 10 and 17 years old with mild ulcerative colitis. The chain links TRBV30 to TRBJ2-7; TRBD1 agrees at 8 bases. The sample was gut tissue. DNA for the CDR3: TGTGCCTGGAGTGTACTCAGGGGGCAAGAGCAGTACTTC. Translated, it gives CAWSVLRGQEQYF.